One sample yielded the 17 T cell receptor beta chains listed below, sequenced in a study of T cells in localized non-small cell lung cancer. The table came from immunoSEQ multiplex PCR; TCRdb's copy has only in-frame clones and leaves some out. Found here are tens of thousands of clones, 90% to 95% of them singletons; the top ten hold more than 0.7%. Sequenced here: peripheral blood, sampled before any cancer treatment. These receptors all come from a woman aged 35 to 70 with stage I lung adenocarcinoma.

The chain employs TRBV2 and TRBJ2-1; D gene unclear. Germline CDR1 SNHLY, CDR2 FYNNEI. The V gene lost 6 bases and the J gene lost 5 bases, with 14 bases spanning the gap. CDR3 length: 14 residues. The CDR3 is CASRRFSQNNEQFF. The CDR3 bases are TGTGCCAGCAGGAGGTTTAGCCAGAACAATGAGCAGTTCTTC.

The rearrangement uses TRBV7-9 and TRBJ2-7; D perhaps matches TRBD2 (7 bases). From germline, CDR1 is SEHNR and CDR2 FQNEAQ (reference sequence). Trimming cost V 0 bases and J 7 bases, with 10 bases left between them. This CDR3 has 13 amino acids. CDR3 DNA sequence: TGTGCCAGCAGCTTAGCAGGGGGAGGGGAGCAGTACTTC. Residues: CASSLAGGGEQYF. Variable domain in full (rest from reference TRBV7-9 and TRBJ2-7): DTGVSQNPRHKITKRGQNVTFRCDPISEHNRLYWYRQTLGQGPEFLTYFQNEAQLEKSRLLSDRFSAERPKGSFSTLEIQRTEQGDSAMYLCASSLAGGGEQYFGPGTRLTVT.

This chain uses TRBV6-5 with TRBJ2-1, with D perhaps given as TRBD1 or TRBD2 (5 bases each). CDR1 is MNHEY and CDR2 is SVGAGI in the germline V gene. The V and J ends lost 3 bases and 9 bases respectively, with 18 bases between them. CDR3 size: 15 residues. CDR3 DNA: TGTGCCAGCAGTTATGTCGGGGACCCGGTTAGTGAGCAGTTCTTC. Translated, it gives CASSYVGDPVSEQFF.

This chain links TRBV5-5 with TRBJ1-1; possibly TRBD1 for D (5 bases). Trimming removed 7 bases at V and 7 bases at J, with 26 bases between. Germline loops: CDR1 SGHKS, CDR2 YYEKEE (reference sequence). The CDR3 covers 16 residues. The CDR3 protein is CASDIRAILTSDEAFF. The CDR3 coding sequence is TGTGCCAGCGACATCAGGGCCATACTAACCTCCGATGAAGCTTTCTTT.

This clone was seen only once. V usage is TRBV7-8 and J usage is TRBJ2-1; 14 nucleotides agree with TRBD2. The germline V gene has CDR1 SGHVS and CDR2 FQNEAQ. J gave up 8 bases and V 3 bases, and 6 bases lay outside the gene matches. CDR3 length equals 16 residues. CDR3 in amino acids: CASSFVTSGRADEQFF. The CDR3 DNA follows: TGTGCCAGCAGCTTCGTGACTAGCGGGAGGGCGGATGAGCAGTTCTTC. Full variable domain (remainder filled in from reference TRBV7-8 and TRBJ2-1): GAGVSQSPRYKVAKRGQDVALRCDPISGHVSLFWYQQALGQGPEFLTYFQNEAQLDKSGLPSDRFFAERPEGSVSTLKIQRTQQEDSAVYLCASSFVTSGRADEQFFGPGTRLTVL.

This clone was seen once. This same CDR3 is encoded by further DNA sequences in the sample. The genes are TRBV5-6 and TRBJ2-6; the D is unclear. Trimming removed 0 bases from V and 1 base from J, with 5 bases in between. There are 15 residues in the CDR3. Germline CDR1 and CDR2: SGHDT and YYEEEE. In nucleotides, the CDR3 is TGTGCCAGCAGCTTGGGGGTTTCTGGGGCCAACGTCCTGACTTTC. Translating gives CASSLGVSGANVLTF.

The chain is built from TRBV18 and TRBJ2-7; 7 bases agree with TRBD1. V lost 8 bases to trimming and J lost 5 bases; unmatched junction nucleotides: 15. Germline V lookup: CDR1 KGHSH, CDR2 LQKENI. The CDR3 length is 15 residues. CDR3 sequence reads: CASLPSRDSIHEQYF. CDR3 sequence (DNA): TGTGCCAGCCTCCCTTCGAGGGACAGCATCCACGAGCAGTACTTC.

The gene calls are TRBV11-3 and TRBJ2-6; D is unclear. CDR1 is SGHNT and CDR2 is YENEEA in the germline V gene. The CDR3 extends over 13 amino acids. V lost 7 bases, J lost 0 bases, and 4 bases lay in between. Here the CDR3 DNA reads TGTGCCAGCAAGCTCTCTGGGGCCAACGTCCTGACTTTC. This codes for CASKLSGANVLTF.

The J gene is TRBJ2-3, the V gene TRBV6-1; TRBD2 might be the D (6 bases). Trimming removed 6 bases from V and 2 bases from J, with 12 bases in between. This CDR3 contains 14 residues. CDR1 and CDR2 (germline): MNHNS, SASEGT. The CDR3 here is CASRERVSTDTQYF. The CDR3 nucleotides are TGTGCCAGCAGGGAGCGGGTCTCCACAGATACGCAGTATTTT.

The V gene is TRBV28, the J gene TRBJ2-3; D possibly corresponds to TRBD1 (6 bases). Trimming left V 5 bases short and J 1 base short, with 13 bases between. The CDR3 contains 15 residues. Germline V gene sequence: CDR1 MDHEN, CDR2 SYDVKM. This chain's CDR3 is CASSPRGRGTDTQYF. The CDR3 bases are TGTGCCAGCAGTCCCAGGGGCAGGGGCACAGATACGCAGTATTTT.

V gene TRBV6-5 combines with J gene TRBJ2-7; D unclear. This CDR3 has 14 amino acids. With 4 bases removed from V and 2 bases from J, the gap between germline ends came to 12 bases. Germline values: CDR1 MNHEY, CDR2 SVGAGI. In nucleotides, the CDR3 is TGTGCCAGCAGTTTCGACCCGTTAGCCTACGAGCAGTACTTC. It specifies CASSFDPLAYEQYF.

Written as DNA, the CDR3 is TGTGCCAGCAGTCCATGGACAGGGGGCTACTACACCTTC. This translates into CASSPWTGGYYTF. This chain connects TRBV27 to TRBJ1-2; TRBD1 matches at 11 bases. Trimming at V came to 5 bases and at J to 10 bases, leaving 6 bases not matched to a gene. Germline loops: CDR1 MNHEY, CDR2 SMNVEV (reference sequence). The length of the CDR3 is 13 residues.

J is TRBJ2-7 and V is TRBV5-1; tentatively, D is TRBD1 (5 bases). V was trimmed by 0 bases and J by 2 bases, leaving 12 bases between them. This CDR3 has 15 amino acids. Germline CDR1 and CDR2: SGHRS and YFSETQ. The CDR3 DNA sequence: TGCGCCAGCAGCTTGGCCAGGGCCTTCACCTACGAGCAGTACTTC. Translation gives CASSLARAFTYEQYF.

The CDR3 here is CASSEKILAKNIQYF. Written as DNA, the CDR3 is TGTGCCAGCAGTGAGAAGATTCTAGCCAAAAACATTCAGTACTTC. The genes are TRBV2 and TRBJ2-4; no clear D. Germline CDR1 is SNHLY and CDR2 is FYNNEI. V lost 3 bases to trimming and J lost 0 bases, with 9 bases between them. The CDR3 is 15 amino acids. The full variable domain, with the rest looked up from reference TRBV2 and TRBJ2-4, is EPEVTQTPSHQVTQMGQEVILRCVPISNHLYFYWYRQILGQKVEFLVSFYNNEISEKSEIFDDQFSVERPDGSNFTLKIRSTKLEDSAMYFCASSEKILAKNIQYFGAGTRLSVL.

Concerning this clone: At one end, the junction sequence differs from germline, possibly due to a read error. This chain uses TRBV5-1 with TRBJ1-4; TRBD1 is a possible D gene (5 bases). Germline V gene data show CDR1 as SGHRS and CDR2 as YFSETQ. This CDR3 spans 18 amino acids. Here the CDR3 reads CASSLVVASGGVDEKLFF. The CDR3 coding sequence is TGCGCCAGCAGTTTGGTAGTCGCGTCTGGGGGAGTGGATGAAAAACTGTTTTTT.

The V call is TRBV6-5, the J call TRBJ2-7, with TRBD2 identical over 11 bases. The CDR3 runs to 16 residues. V shed 2 bases, J shed 0 bases, and the junction held 3 bases outside the gene matches. In germline, CDR1 is MNHEY, CDR2 SVGAGI. CDR3 amino acids: CASSYVTSGGSYEQYF. CDR3 nucleotides: TGTGCCAGCAGTTACGTCACTAGCGGGGGCTCCTACGAGCAGTACTTC.

The genes are TRBV23-1 and TRBJ1-2; 7 nucleotides match TRBD1. TRBV23-1 has ORF status, its function being uncertain. This CDR3 contains 14 residues. With V trimmed by 4 bases and J by 6 bases, 8 bases remained unmatched. The CDR3 protein is CASSLGDSPNGYTF. The CDR3 DNA follows: TGCGCCAGCAGTCTGGGGGACAGCCCCAATGGCTACACCTTC.